This TCR beta chain derives from a study of shared clonotypes between healthy human individuals. General study results and limits: An effect of sequencing depth on clonotype sharing among donors was expected.

V lost 3 bases and J 6 bases, leaving 15 bases between the germline ends. The CDR3 spans 14 residues. Looked up from germline, CDR1 is MNHEY and CDR2 is SMNVEV (reference sequence). Naive CD8 cells were CD45RO-negative, positively selected for CCR7, excluding terminally differentiated effector memory CD45RA+ cells. Libraries were prepared by immunoSEQ multiplex PCR; TCRdb keeps only in-frame clonotypes and omits some of them. The table includes about 2.1 million clones, approximately 92% detected once. Concerning this clone: The antigen is unknown.

V and J are TRBV27 and TRBJ2-7; unclear D gene. The clonotype comes from a man between 18 and 35 years old in good health. Some clones in this sample may be carry-over from other donors' samples. Sequencing used naive CD8+ T cells from PBMCs. This CDR3 reads CASSLSPRVSEQYF. In DNA, the CDR3 is TGTGCCAGCAGTTTGTCCCCCCGAGTGAGCGAGCAGTACTTC.